The TCR beta chain under discussion was sequenced for a study of T-cell memory formation after mild COVID-19. Study outcomes and limitations: Contracting CD4+ clones sat mainly in CM and EM; CD8+ in EMRA.

CDR1 and CDR2 from the germline V gene are MNHEY and SVGAGI. Trimming left V 6 bases short and J 11 bases short, with 25 bases between. The CDR3 consists of 15 residues. As concerns this clonotype: Antigen: not known.

Via MiXCR, TCRdb re-called the 5' RACE reads, giving one row per CDR3 protein. The sample shows approximately 210,000 distinct CDR3 sequences, around 30% of them seen only once. Sequencing was carried out using PBMCs or a T cell subset sorted from them (not recorded which). The chain uses TRBV6-5 and TRBJ1-1, with D possibly matching TRBD1 (5 bases). This TCR was recovered from an adult woman who had mild COVID-19 (a few samples of this study predate the infection). Cell type and time point are not known. The CDR3 nucleotides read TGTGCCAGCAGATTAAGTTACATTGGACGACGGGGGGCTTTCTTT. This codes for CASRLSYIGRRGAFF.